The entry below gives a single T cell receptor (beta chain) sequence along with its context. Clones were sequenced by immunoSEQ multiplex PCR, and TCRdb holds only the in-frame ones, with some missing. The table records about 120,000 clones, approximately 87% of them present only once. Trimming shortened V by 2 bases and J by 9 bases, and 5 bases separated the two germline ends. Germline V gene sequence: CDR1 SGHTA, CDR2 FQGTGA. There are 11 residues in the CDR3. This specimen comes from a study of control samples from healthy donors and cancer patients. The chain is built from TRBV7-3 and TRBJ2-1, with D perhaps matching TRBD2 (5 bases). Sequenced input: blood. The receptor's source is a man under 40 in good health. The DNA of the CDR3 is TGTGCCAGCAGCTTAGAGGGTGAGCAGTTCTTC. As protein: CASSLEGEQFF.